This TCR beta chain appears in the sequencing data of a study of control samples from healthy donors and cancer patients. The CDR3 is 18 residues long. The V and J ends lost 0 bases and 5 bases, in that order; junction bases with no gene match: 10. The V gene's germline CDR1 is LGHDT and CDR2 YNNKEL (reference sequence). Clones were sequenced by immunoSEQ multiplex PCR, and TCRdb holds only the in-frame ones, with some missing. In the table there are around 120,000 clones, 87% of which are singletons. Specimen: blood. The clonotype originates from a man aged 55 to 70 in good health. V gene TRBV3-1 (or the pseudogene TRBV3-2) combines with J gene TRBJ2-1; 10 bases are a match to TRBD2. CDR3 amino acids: CASSQEPIAGGRHNEQFF. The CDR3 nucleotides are TGTGCCAGCAGCCAAGAGCCTATAGCGGGAGGACGGCACAATGAGCAGTTCTTC.